Presented here are 21 T cell receptor beta chains from one specimen sequenced in a study of T-cell reconstitution after alpha-beta-depleted transplantation in children. The library targeted TCRbeta and was prepared with unique molecular identifiers. MiXCR, applied by TCRdb to the PCR reads, yields one record per CDR3 protein. The sample includes some 440,000 distinct CDR3 sequences, roughly 15% seen only once; the top ten take approximately 28%. Sequenced material: PBMCs, mostly from graft donor cells, taken 360 days after TCRalphabeta/CD19-depleted stem cell transplant. Every receptor here comes from a boy in the first two years of life who had a stem cell transplant for Wiskott-Aldrich syndrome, so the T cells may come from the graft donor.

This clonotype was counted ten times or more. The chain has TRBV29-1 and TRBJ2-2; TRBD2 aligns across 8 bases. Germline loops: CDR1 SQVTM, CDR2 ANQGSEA. The CDR3 extends over 16 amino acids. The junction had 8 bases not matched to a gene; V was cut back by 5 bases and J by 0 bases. CDR3 in DNA: TGCAGCGTTCGAACTACTAGCGGTCCGAACACCGGGGAGCTGTTTTTT. Translation gives CSVRTTSGPNTGELFF.

The chain couples TRBV28 to TRBJ2-1; D is perhaps TRBD2 (7 bases). Trimming took off 9 bases at V and 6 bases at J, with 27 bases between the two ends. The CDR3 runs 17 residues. Germline values: CDR1 MDHEN, CDR2 SYDVKM. The CDR3 loop reads CASGSPEGLAGANEQFF. Here the CDR3 DNA reads TGTGCCAGTGGGAGCCCTGAGGGTCTGGCGGGGGCCAATGAGCAGTTCTTC.

This clonotype was seen more than once but under ten times. V is TRBV4-3 and J is TRBJ2-1; possible D gene TRBD2, 5 bases. The CDR3 runs to 14 residues. Germline CDR1 is LGHNA and CDR2 is YSLEER. V lost 1 base, J lost 5 bases, and 9 bases lay in between. In nucleotides, the CDR3 is TGCGCCAGCAGCCAAGGTCAGCGGAACAATGAGCAGTTCTTC. Translation: CASSQGQRNNEQFF.

Points on this clonotype: Given a much more abundant clone one base away, this may be a read error. The genes are TRBV15 and TRBJ2-7; 8 bases line up with TRBD1. This CDR3 is 18 amino acids long. Germline CDR1 LNHNV, CDR2 YYDKDF (reference sequence). The DNA for the CDR3 is TGTGCCATCAGCCCTGGGGACAGGTACTCAAAGGGCACCTACGAGCAGTACTTC. It encodes CAISPGDRYSKGTYEQYF.

The CDR3 DNA is TGTGCCACCAGCAGAGATCCGAGGTCTGGAAACACCATATATTTT. This codes for CATSRDPRSGNTIYF. The chain is built from TRBV15 and TRBJ1-3; no clear D. Germline V gene data show CDR1 as LNHNV and CDR2 as YYDKDF (reference sequence). The CDR3 has 15 amino acids. Trimming pared 0 bases from V and 1 base from J, leaving 7 bases between.

In this sample, this clonotype turned up a few times. The chain couples TRBV11-2 to TRBJ2-5; 7 positions agree with TRBD2. V lost 2 bases, J lost 8 bases, and 5 bases stayed unmatched. The germline gives CDR1 SGHAT, CDR2 FQNNGV. This CDR3 comprises 13 residues. The CDR3 spells CASSLWTRGTQYF. CDR3 DNA sequence: TGTGCCAGCAGCTTATGGACTAGAGGTACCCAGTACTTC. Combining the CDR3 with reference TRBV11-2 and TRBJ2-5 gives the whole variable domain EAGVAQSPRYKIIEKRQSVAFWCNPISGHATLYWYQQILGQGPKLLIQFQNNGVVDDSQLPKDRFSAERLKGVDSTLKIQPAKLEDSAVYLCASSLWTRGTQYFGPGTRLLVL.

There are many counts of this clonotype. CDR3 bases: TGCGCCAGCAGCCACGCGGGGAGGTCTGGGGCCAACGTCCTGACTTTC. Translation: CASSHAGRSGANVLTF. The gene calls are TRBV4-3 and TRBJ2-6; possibly TRBD2 for D (6 bases). Between the trimmed V and J ends, which lost 3 bases and 1 base, there was a span of 10 bases. The CDR3 totals 16 residues. Germline values: CDR1 LGHNA, CDR2 YSLEER.

The genes are TRBV4-1 and TRBJ2-2, with D perhaps TRBD2 (7 bases). V gave up 3 bases and J gave up 5 bases, with 22 bases separating them. Germline CDR1 reads MGHRA; CDR2 reads YSYEKL. The CDR3 has 18 amino acids. The CDR3 nucleotides read TGCGCCAGCAGCCACCTATGGGGGGGGCGGAGAAGTACCGGGGAGCTGTTTTTT. Amino acids: CASSHLWGGRRSTGELFF.

This chain connects TRBV18 to TRBJ2-1, with 10 bases aligning to TRBD2. J was trimmed by 4 bases and V by 0 bases; bases with no gene match: 6. The length of the CDR3 is 17 residues. Germline assignment: CDR1 KGHSH and CDR2 LQKENI. The chain's CDR3 is CASSPPRAGGKYNEQFF. The CDR3 region has the DNA TGTGCCAGCTCACCACCAAGAGCGGGAGGGAAGTACAATGAGCAGTTCTTC.

This clonotype came up a few times. The chain uses TRBV10-1 and TRBJ2-3, with D hard to call. This CDR3 has 13 amino acids. In germline, CDR1 is WNHNN, CDR2 SYGVQD (reference sequence). Trimming stripped 3 bases from V and 0 bases from J, with 4 bases between. The CDR3: CASSDGSTDTQYF. In DNA form, the CDR3 reads TGCGCCAGCAGTGACGGCAGCACAGATACGCAGTATTTT.

The chain has TRBV6-5 and TRBJ2-5; TRBD1 might be the D (6 bases). CDR3 length equals 14 residues. The V end was cut by 6 bases, the J end by 4 bases, with 15 bases between. Germline lookup yields CDR1 MNHEY and CDR2 SVGAGI. In DNA, the CDR3 is TGTGCCAGCAGCGGCAGTTGGGGGCGAGAGACCCAGTACTTC. Protein sequence: CASSGSWGRETQYF.

This clonotype was observed a handful of times. V gene TRBV12-3 or TRBV12-4 combines with J gene TRBJ1-1, with TRBD1 matching 7 bases. CDR3 size: 14 residues. V lost 6 bases and J lost 1; bases outside the gene matches: 5. The CDR3 reads CASRGQVKNTEAFF. The CDR3 DNA reads as TGTGCCAGCAGAGGACAGGTTAAGAACACTGAAGCTTTCTTT.

The gene calls are TRBV4-1 and TRBJ2-2, with 13 bases identical to TRBD2. The V and J ends lost 4 bases and 9 bases, in that order; junction bases with no gene match: 11. Per germline, CDR1 MGHRA and CDR2 YSYEKL. The CDR3 totals 17 residues. The DNA for the CDR3 is TGCGCCAGCAGCCTCACTAGCGGGGGGGCTTTACTTCGGGAGCTGTTTTTT. Translated, it gives CASSLTSGGALLRELFF.

The chain uses TRBV6-5 and TRBJ2-7, with D maybe TRBD2 (6 bases). V was clipped by 0 bases and J by 4 bases, with 13 bases between them. Germline V gene lookup returns CDR1 MNHEY and CDR2 SVGAGI. This CDR3 spans 15 amino acids. CDR3 in amino acids: CASSYSRGREYEQYF. In DNA form, the CDR3 reads TGTGCCAGCAGTTACTCTAGGGGCCGGGAGTACGAGCAGTACTTC.

This clonotype occurred many times. J is TRBJ2-7 and V is TRBV5-1; D ambiguous. V was trimmed by 0 bases and J by 0 bases, leaving 7 bases between them. This CDR3 has 14 amino acids. CDR1 and CDR2 (germline): SGHRS, YFSETQ. The CDR3 nucleotides are TGCGCCAGCAGCTTGGGGCTAAGCTCCTACGAGCAGTACTTC. This sequence encodes CASSLGLSSYEQYF.

This clonotype has at least ten counts. The rearrangement links TRBV28 to TRBJ1-2, with D hard to call. Trimming stripped 1 base from V and 5 bases from J, with 23 bases between. CDR1 is MDHEN and CDR2 is SYDVKM in the germline V gene. This CDR3 comprises 18 residues. The CDR3 loop is CASSLLPGPVSGRYGYTF. For the CDR3, the DNA is TGTGCCAGCAGTTTATTGCCCGGGCCTGTATCGGGGAGATATGGCTACACCTTC.

V and J are TRBV12-3 or TRBV12-4 and TRBJ2-5; a weak D match, TRBD2 (7 bases). This CDR3 spans 14 amino acids. Between the trimmed V and J ends, which lost 4 bases and 6 bases, there was a span of 15 bases. CDR3 in DNA: TGTGCCAGCAGTTCACGGCGGGGGCTACAGACCCAGTACTTC. Translated, it gives CASSSRRGLQTQYF.

This clonotype was recorded a few times. The chain combines TRBV6-6 with TRBJ2-1; no clear D. Trimming took off 5 bases at V and 6 bases at J, with 11 bases between the two ends. The CDR3 runs 13 residues. The V gene's germline CDR1 is MNHNY and CDR2 SVGAGI (reference sequence). The CDR3: CASSLRTSNEQFF. The CDR3 DNA follows: TGTGCCAGCAGTCTACGGACCAGCAATGAGCAGTTCTTC.

J is TRBJ2-1 and V is TRBV7-9; either TRBD1 or TRBD2 may fit D (5 bases each). CDR3 length: 11 amino acids. V was cut by 4 bases and J by 12 bases, with 10 bases left in between. Looked up from germline, CDR1 is SEHNR and CDR2 is FQNEAQ (reference sequence). Written as DNA, the CDR3 is TGTGCCAGCAGCTACCCGGGACCGCAGTTCTTC. It specifies CASSYPGPQFF.

The J gene is TRBJ2-1, the V gene TRBV20-1, with TRBD2 identical over 10 bases. The CDR3 spans 15 residues. V trimming: 0 bases; J trimming: 5 bases; junction bases outside the gene matches: 4. Germline V lookup: CDR1 DFQATT, CDR2 SNEGSKA (reference sequence). CDR3 nucleotides: TGCAGTGCTAGAGATGCACTAGCGGGAAACAATGAGCAGTTCTTC. Translated, it gives CSARDALAGNNEQFF.

There are many counts of this clonotype. The chain couples TRBV4-2 to TRBJ2-3; 9 bases match TRBD2. V was clipped by 0 bases and J by 2 bases; unmatched bases: 12. Looked up from germline, CDR1 is LGHNA and CDR2 is YNFKEQ. This CDR3 is 19 amino acids long. CDR3: CASSQDIEWLAGNTDTQYF. In DNA form, the CDR3 reads TGTGCCAGCAGCCAAGATATAGAGTGGCTAGCGGGAAACACAGATACGCAGTATTTT.